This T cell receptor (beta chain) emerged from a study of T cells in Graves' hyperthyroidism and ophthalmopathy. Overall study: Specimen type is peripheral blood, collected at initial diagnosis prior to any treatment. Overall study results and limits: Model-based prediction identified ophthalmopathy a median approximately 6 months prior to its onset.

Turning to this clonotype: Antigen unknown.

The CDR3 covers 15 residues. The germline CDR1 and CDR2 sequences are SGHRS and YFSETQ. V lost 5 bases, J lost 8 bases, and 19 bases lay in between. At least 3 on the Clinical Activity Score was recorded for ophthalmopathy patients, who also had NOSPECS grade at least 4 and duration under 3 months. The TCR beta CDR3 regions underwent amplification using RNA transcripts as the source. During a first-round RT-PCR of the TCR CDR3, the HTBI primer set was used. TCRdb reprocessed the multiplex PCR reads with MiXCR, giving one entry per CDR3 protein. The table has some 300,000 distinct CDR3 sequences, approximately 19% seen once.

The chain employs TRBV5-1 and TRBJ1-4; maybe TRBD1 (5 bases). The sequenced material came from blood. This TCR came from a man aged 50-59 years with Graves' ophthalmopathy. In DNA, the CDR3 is TGCGCCAGCAGGGGTCGAACAGGAGGTGGCGAAAAACTGTTTTTT. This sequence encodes CASRGRTGGGEKLFF.